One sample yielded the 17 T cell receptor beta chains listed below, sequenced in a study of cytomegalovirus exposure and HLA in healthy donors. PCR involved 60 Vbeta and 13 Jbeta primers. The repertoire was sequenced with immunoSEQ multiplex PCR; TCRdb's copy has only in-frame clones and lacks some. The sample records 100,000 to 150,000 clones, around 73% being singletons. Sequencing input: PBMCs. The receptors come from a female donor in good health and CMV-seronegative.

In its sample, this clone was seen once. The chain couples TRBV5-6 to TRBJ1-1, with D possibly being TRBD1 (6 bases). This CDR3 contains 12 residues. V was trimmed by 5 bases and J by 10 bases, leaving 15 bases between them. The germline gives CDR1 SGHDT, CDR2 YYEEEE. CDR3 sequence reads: CASSFRLGGAFF. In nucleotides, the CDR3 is TGTGCCAGCAGTTTTCGTCTAGGGGGAGCTTTCTTT. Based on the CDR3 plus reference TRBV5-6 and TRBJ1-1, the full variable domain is DAGVTQSPTHLIKTRGQQVTLRCSPKSGHDTVSWYQQALGQGPQFIFQYYEEEERQRGNFPDRFSGHQFPNYSSELNVNALLLGDSALYLCASSFRLGGAFFGQGTRLTVV.

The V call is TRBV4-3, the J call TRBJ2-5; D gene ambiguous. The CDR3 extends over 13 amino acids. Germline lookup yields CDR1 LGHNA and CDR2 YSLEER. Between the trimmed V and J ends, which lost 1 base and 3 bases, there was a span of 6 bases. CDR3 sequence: CASSQVLKETQYF. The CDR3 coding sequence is TGCGCCAGCAGCCAAGTACTAAAAGAGACCCAGTACTTC.

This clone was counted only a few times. CDR3 region: CASSPQTSGANIQYF. In DNA form, the CDR3 reads TGTGCCAGCTCACCCCAGACTAGCGGGGCAAACATTCAGTACTTC. V gene TRBV18 combines with J gene TRBJ2-4; 11 nucleotides agree with TRBD2. This CDR3 region has 15 residues. V lost 3 bases to trimming and J lost 6 bases; unmatched junction nucleotides: 4. The germline CDR1 and CDR2 sequences are KGHSH and LQKENI.

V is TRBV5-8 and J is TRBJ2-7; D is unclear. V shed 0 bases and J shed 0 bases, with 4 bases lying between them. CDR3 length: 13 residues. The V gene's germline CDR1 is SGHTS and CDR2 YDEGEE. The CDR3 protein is CASSLVLSYEQYF. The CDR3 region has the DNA TGTGCCAGCAGCTTGGTTCTCTCCTACGAGCAGTACTTC.

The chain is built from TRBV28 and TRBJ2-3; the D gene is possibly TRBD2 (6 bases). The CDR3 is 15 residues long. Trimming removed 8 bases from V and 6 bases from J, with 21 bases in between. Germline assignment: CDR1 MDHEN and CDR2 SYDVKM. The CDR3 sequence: CASPPRGSGEDTQYF. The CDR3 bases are TGTGCCAGCCCCCCAAGGGGTAGCGGCGAGGATACGCAGTATTTT.

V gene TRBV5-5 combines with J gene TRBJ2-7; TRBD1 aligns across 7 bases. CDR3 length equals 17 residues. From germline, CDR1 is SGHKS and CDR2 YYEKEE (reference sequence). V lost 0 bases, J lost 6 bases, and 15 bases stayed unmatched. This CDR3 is CASSLAPLTGLIGEQYF. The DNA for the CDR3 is TGTGCCAGCAGCTTGGCCCCGCTGACAGGGTTGATAGGCGAGCAGTACTTC.

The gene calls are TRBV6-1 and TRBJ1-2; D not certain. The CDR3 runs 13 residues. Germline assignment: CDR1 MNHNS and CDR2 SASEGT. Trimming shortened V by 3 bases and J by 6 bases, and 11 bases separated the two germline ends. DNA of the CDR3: TGTGCCAGCAGTGAGTCCGGGATCGATGGCTACACCTTC. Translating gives CASSESGIDGYTF.

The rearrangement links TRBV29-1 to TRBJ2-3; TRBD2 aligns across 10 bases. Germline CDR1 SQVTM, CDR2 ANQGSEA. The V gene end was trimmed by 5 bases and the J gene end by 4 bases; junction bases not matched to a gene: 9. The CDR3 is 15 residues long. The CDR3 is CSVRLAGGASDTQYF. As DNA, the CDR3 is TGCAGCGTTCGCTTAGCGGGAGGCGCGTCAGATACGCAGTATTTT.

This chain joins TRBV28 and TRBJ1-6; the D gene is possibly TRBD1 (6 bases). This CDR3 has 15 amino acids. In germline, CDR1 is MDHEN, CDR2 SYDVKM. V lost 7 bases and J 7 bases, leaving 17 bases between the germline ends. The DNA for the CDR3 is TGTGCCAGCATCTCCTCGGGGGGGCGAAATTCACCCCTCCACTTT. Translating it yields CASISSGGRNSPLHF.

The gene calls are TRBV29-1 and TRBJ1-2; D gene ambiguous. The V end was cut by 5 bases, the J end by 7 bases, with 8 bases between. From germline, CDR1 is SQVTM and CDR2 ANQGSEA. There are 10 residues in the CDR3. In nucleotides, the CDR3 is TGCAGCGTTAGTGAGGCTGGCTACACCTTC. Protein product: CSVSEAGYTF.

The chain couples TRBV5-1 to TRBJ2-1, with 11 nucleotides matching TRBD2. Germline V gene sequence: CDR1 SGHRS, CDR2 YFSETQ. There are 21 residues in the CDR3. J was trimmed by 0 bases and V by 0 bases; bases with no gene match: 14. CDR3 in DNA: TGCGCCAGCAGCTTGGGACCTAGCGGGAGGCCCGGCCGGGGCTCCTACAATGAGCAGTTCTTC. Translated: CASSLGPSGRPGRGSYNEQFF.

CDR3 amino acids: CASSDSRAETQYF. The CDR3 DNA reads TGCGCCAGCAGTGATTCCAGGGCGGAGACCCAGTACTTC. The chain recombines TRBV10-1 with TRBJ2-5; tentative D call: TRBD1 (5 bases). CDR1 is WNHNN, CDR2 SYGVQD, per germline (reference sequence). Trimming cost V 3 bases and J 5 bases, with 10 bases left between them. This CDR3 is 13 amino acids long.

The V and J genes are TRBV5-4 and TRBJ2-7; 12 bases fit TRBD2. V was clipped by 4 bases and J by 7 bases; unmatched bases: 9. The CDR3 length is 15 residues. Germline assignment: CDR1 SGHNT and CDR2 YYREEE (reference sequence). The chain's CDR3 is CASSLQLAGGQEQYF. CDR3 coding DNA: TGTGCCAGCAGCCTTCAGCTAGCGGGAGGGCAAGAGCAGTACTTC.

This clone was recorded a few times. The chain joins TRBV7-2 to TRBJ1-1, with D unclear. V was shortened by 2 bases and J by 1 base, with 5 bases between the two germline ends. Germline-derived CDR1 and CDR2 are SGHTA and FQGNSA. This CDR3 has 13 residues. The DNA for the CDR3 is TGTGCCAGCAGCTTAAGACAGAACACTGAAGCTTTCTTT. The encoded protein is CASSLRQNTEAFF.

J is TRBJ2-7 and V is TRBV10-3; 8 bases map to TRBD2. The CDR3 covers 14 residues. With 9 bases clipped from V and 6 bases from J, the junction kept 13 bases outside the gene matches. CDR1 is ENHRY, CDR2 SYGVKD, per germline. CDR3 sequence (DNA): TGTGCCATAAAAACTAGCGGAACTAAATCCGAGCAGTACTTC. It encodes CAIKTSGTKSEQYF.

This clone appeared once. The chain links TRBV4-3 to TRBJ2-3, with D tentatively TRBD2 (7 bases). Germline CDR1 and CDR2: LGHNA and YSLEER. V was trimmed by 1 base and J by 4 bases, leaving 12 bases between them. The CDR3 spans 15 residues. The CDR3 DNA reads TGCGCCAGCAGCCAAGCCCTGGGGGGGCCAGATACGCAGTATTTT. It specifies CASSQALGGPDTQYF.

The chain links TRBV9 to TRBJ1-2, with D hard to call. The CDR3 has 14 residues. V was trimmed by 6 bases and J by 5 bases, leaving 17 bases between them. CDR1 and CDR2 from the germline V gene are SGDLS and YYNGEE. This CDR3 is CASTPGWTAYGYTF. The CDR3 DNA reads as TGTGCCAGCACCCCCGGATGGACTGCATATGGCTACACCTTC.